The 27 T cell receptor beta chains listed next were all sequenced from one sample in a study of tissue T cells after allogeneic stem cell transplantation. The time point was: mouse harvest day 7 after allogeneic transplant. Each mouse received 10^7 T-cell-depleted marrow cells plus 10^6 splenic CD5+ T cells by tail vein. TCRdb's copy holds only in-frame clones and misses some; the assay was immunoSEQ multiplex PCR. The sample lists thousands of clones, over 40% occurring once. The material sequenced was gut tissue. These receptors were taken from a female BALB/c mouse given C57BL/6 T cells with graft-versus-host disease after an allogeneic hematopoietic cell transplant.

In this sample, this clone turned up once. Any gene name here is a mouse gene name. The read ends 1 residue shy of where the CDR3 ends; the end is completed using the germline J gene. At the DNA level, this CDR3 is encoded by other sequences in the same sample as well. The chain recombines TRBV26 with TRBJ2-5; D call uncertain. CDR3 length: 11 amino acids. The V end was cut by 3 bases, the J end by 6 bases, with 4 bases between. In germline, CDR1 is KGHPV, CDR2 FQNQEV (reference sequence). The sequenced part of the CDR3 DNA is TGTGCCAGCAGTCTTAGGGACACCCAGTAC. Residues: CASSLRDTQY. The CDR3, in full, reads CASSLRDTQYF.

Worth noting for this clone: Gene labels here are mouse ones. The read ends 1 residue shy of where the CDR3 ends; the end is completed using the germline J gene. The V gene is TRBV15, the J gene TRBJ2-7; D is possibly TRBD1 (6 bases). In germline, CDR1 is SGHND, CDR2 FRSKSL. Trimming cost V 11 bases and J 4 bases, with 24 bases left between them. The CDR3 is 15 residues long. CDR3 sequence reads: CAPVPPRTEKYEQYF. Partial CDR3 DNA: TGTGCCCCAGTCCCCCCCCGGACAGAAAAATATGAACAGTAC.

This clone was seen more than once but under ten times. The listed genes are named as in mouse. The read gets to within 1 residue of the CDR3 end, and the germline J gene fills in the rest. V and J are TRBV15 and TRBJ2-5; a possible D gene is TRBD1 (6 bases). Germline V gene sequence: CDR1 SGHND, CDR2 FRSKSL. The CDR3 spans 13 residues. V was shortened by 2 bases and J by 5 bases, with 8 bases between the two germline ends. Partial CDR3 DNA: TGTGCCAGCAGTTTAAGGGGGACAGACACCCAGTAC. This encodes CASSLRGTDTQY. The CDR3 as a whole reads CASSLRGTDTQYF. Combining the CDR3 with reference TRBV15 and TRBJ2-5 gives the whole variable domain DAGVTQTPRHEVAEKGQTIILKCEPVSGHNDLFWYRQTKIQGLELLSYFRSKSLMEDGGAFKDRFKAEMLNSSFSTLKIQPTEPKDSAVYLCASSLRGTDTQYFGPGTRLLVL.

On this clone: Here the gene names and germline are mouse. The read ends 1 residue shy of where the CDR3 ends; the end is completed using the germline J gene. The chain links TRBV17 to TRBJ2-4, with D uncertain. This CDR3 comprises 15 residues. Germline V CDR1 and CDR2: MNHDT, YYDKIL. Trimming took 0 bases from V and 2 from J, leaving 9 bases between them. CDR3 DNA (partial): TGTGCTAGCAGTAGAGAAGACACATTTCAAAACACCTTGTAC. Its translation: CASSREDTFQNTLY. The full CDR3 protein reads CASSREDTFQNTLYF.

As regards this clone: Germline and genes here are mouse. The sequenced part of the CDR3 DNA is TGTGCCAGCAGCAAACTGGGGGGTCAAAACACCTTGTAC. Translation gives CASSKLGGQNTLY. The entire CDR3 protein is CASSKLGGQNTLYF. J is TRBJ2-4 and V is TRBV4, with 8 nucleotides matching TRBD2. The read ends 1 residue shy of where the CDR3 ends; the end is completed using the germline J gene. Germline-derived CDR1 and CDR2 are LGHDT and YNNKQL (reference sequence). V lost 5 bases and J lost 1; bases outside the gene matches: 2. This CDR3 is 14 amino acids long.

This clone was detected a few times. Mouse gene names apply. Read data end 1 residue before the CDR3 end; the end is taken from the germline J gene. V usage is TRBV13-2 and J usage is TRBJ2-7, with 9 positions matching TRBD2. V was pared by 1 base and J by 4 bases, with 3 bases of the junction left unmatched. Germline V gene sequence: CDR1 NNHNN, CDR2 SYGAGS (reference sequence). The CDR3 contains 14 residues. CDR3 DNA (partial): TGTGCCAGCGGTGATAACCTGGGGGGGTATGAACAGTAC. Encoded protein: CASGDNLGGYEQY. The whole CDR3 protein is CASGDNLGGYEQYF.

Regarding this clone: Gene and germline names: mouse. Coverage ceases 1 residue before the CDR3 finishes, and the germline J gene fills in the end. The gene calls are TRBV26 and TRBJ1-2; a possible D gene is TRBD1 (5 bases). Trimming stripped 4 bases from V and 1 base from J, with 10 bases between. The CDR3 loop spans 14 amino acids. Germline CDR1 and CDR2: KGHPV and FQNQEV (reference sequence). The part of the CDR3 DNA that was read is TGTGCCAGCAGTCGAGGGGTTGAAAACTCCGACTACACC. Protein product: CASSRGVENSDYT. The full-length CDR3 reads as CASSRGVENSDYTF.

With respect to this clone: Here the gene names and germline are mouse. The read terminates 1 residue before the CDR3 end, so the remaining end is supplied by the germline J gene. The J gene is TRBJ2-5, the V gene TRBV13-1; 7 positions agree with TRBD2. This CDR3 region has 14 residues. The J segment lost 1 base and the V segment lost 5 bases, leaving 4 bases of the junction unmatched. Per the germline V gene, CDR1 is NSHNY and CDR2 is SYGAGN. The sequenced CDR3 bases are TGTGCCAGCAGCGTCACTGGGGACCAAGACACCCAGTAC. Translated, it gives CASSVTGDQDTQY. In full, the CDR3 reads CASSVTGDQDTQYF.

Comments on this clone: Mouse names are used for the genes. The read falls 1 residue short of the CDR3 end, and the missing part is taken from the germline J gene. The chain links TRBV13-2 to TRBJ2-7; D is ambiguous. Germline loops: CDR1 NNHNN, CDR2 SYGAGS (reference sequence). V was pared by 2 bases and J by 4 bases, with 7 bases between. The CDR3 extends over 12 amino acids. CDR3 DNA, as far as it was read: TGTGCCAGCGGTGAAGGCTTTTATGAACAGTAC. Translated, it gives CASGEGFYEQY. The CDR3 as a whole reads CASGEGFYEQYF.

This clone is labeled as medium-sized (0.01 to 0.1%). Gene names follow the mouse nomenclature. The read stops 1 residue short of the end of the CDR3; the missing end is completed from the germline J gene. J is TRBJ2-7 and V is TRBV26, with D uncertain. The germline V gene encodes CDR1 KGHPV and CDR2 FQNQEV (reference sequence). Trimming pared 2 bases from V and 3 bases from J, leaving 5 bases between. The CDR3 covers 12 residues. The CDR3 bases that were read are TGTGCCAGCAGTCTGGGCAGCTATGAACAGTAC. Protein product: CASSLGSYEQY. The entire CDR3 protein is CASSLGSYEQYF.

About this clone itself: The germline and genes are mouse ones. The read finishes 1 residue shy of the CDR3 end, and the germline J gene is used to complete it. This chain connects TRBV2 to TRBJ1-3; D is possibly TRBD1 (5 bases). CDR3 length equals 14 residues. Trimming removed 4 bases from V and 4 bases from J, with 11 bases in between. Germline values: CDR1 LGHNA, CDR2 YSYQKL. CDR3 DNA (partial): TGTGCCAGCAGCCCGACAGTACGGGGAAATACGCTCTAT. Amino acid sequence: CASSPTVRGNTLY. The full CDR3 protein reads CASSPTVRGNTLYF.

As to this clone: Gene names are the mouse ones. The read is 1 residue too short to cover the CDR3 end, so that end is filled in from the germline J gene. The chain has TRBV26 and TRBJ1-4; 8 nucleotides match TRBD1. This CDR3 is 14 amino acids long. Trimming cost V 6 bases and J 3 bases; bases outside gene matches: 3. CDR1 is KGHPV, CDR2 FQNQEV, per germline (reference sequence). CDR3 bases read: TGTGCCAGCAGGCGACAGGGGACCAACGAAAGATTATTT. Amino acid sequence: CASRRQGTNERLF. In full, the CDR3 is CASRRQGTNERLFF. Full variable domain (missing parts from reference TRBV26 and TRBJ1-4): NSKVIQTPRYLVKGQGQKAKMRCIPEKGHPVVFWYQQNKNNEFKFLINFQNQEVLQQIDMTEKRFSAECPSNSPCSLEIQSSEAGDSALYLCASRRQGTNERLFFGHGTKLSVL.

In its sample, this clone was seen a few times. Gene names refer to mouse genes. The read halts 1 residue ahead of the CDR3 end, with the missing end drawn from the germline J gene. This chain connects TRBV26 to TRBJ2-7; D might be TRBD1 (6 bases). The germline gives CDR1 KGHPV, CDR2 FQNQEV (reference sequence). The CDR3 runs to 12 residues. The V end lost 3 bases, the J end lost 7 bases, and 10 bases lay between the germline ends. CDR3 DNA (partial): TGTGCCAGCAGTCTCCAGGGGTGGGAACAGTAC. Encoded protein: CASSLQGWEQY. The entire CDR3 protein is CASSLQGWEQYF.

Of note for this clone: Mouse names are used for the genes. The read gets to within 1 residue of the CDR3 end, and the germline J gene fills in the rest. This chain links TRBV20 with TRBJ1-4; 8 nucleotides agree with TRBD1. This CDR3 has 14 amino acids. V lost 0 bases, J lost 6 bases, and 3 bases stayed unmatched. CDR1 GFQATS and CDR2 STVNSAI come from the germline V gene. Partial CDR3 DNA: TGTGGTGCTAGGGAGCAGGGGGCGGACGAAAGATTATTT. This sequence encodes CGAREQGADERLF. The complete CDR3 sequence is CGAREQGADERLFF.

This clone was detected a few times. Mouse names are used for the genes. Read coverage stops 1 residue before the CDR3 terminus; the germline J gene supplies the remainder. This rearrangement joins TRBV26 to TRBJ1-1, with TRBD1 identical over 8 bases. Germline V CDR1 and CDR2: KGHPV, FQNQEV (reference sequence). This CDR3 is built from 13 residues. V was clipped by 4 bases and J by 6 bases; unmatched bases: 4. The CDR3 region is CASSHTGGAEVFF. The covered CDR3 bases are TGTGCCAGCAGTCATACAGGGGGGGCAGAAGTCTTC.

This clone was seen more than once but under ten times. Genes here carry mouse names. The read ends 1 residue before the CDR3 terminus; that terminus is restored from the germline J gene. The V and J genes are TRBV29 and TRBJ1-1; no firm D call. In germline, CDR1 is MSHET, CDR2 SYDVDS. V was shortened by 5 bases and J by 0 bases, with 4 bases between the two germline ends. This CDR3 region has 12 residues. CDR3 DNA, as far as it was read: TGTGCTAGCAGTCCGACAAACACAGAAGTCTTC. Translation: CASSPTNTEVF. In full, the CDR3 reads CASSPTNTEVFF.

On this clone: Germline and genes: mouse. The sequenced fragment ends 1 residue before the CDR3 boundary, so the rest is inferred from the germline J gene. This chain connects TRBV26 to TRBJ1-2; the D is unclear. Germline loops: CDR1 KGHPV, CDR2 FQNQEV (reference sequence). V dropped 0 bases and J dropped 0 bases, with 5 bases sitting between them. CDR3 size: 14 residues. CDR3 DNA, as far as it was read: TGTGCCAGCAGTCTGTCGGGGACAAACTCCGACTACACC. Its translation is CASSLSGTNSDYT. The whole CDR3 is CASSLSGTNSDYTF.

Comment on this clone: The gene names here belong to mouse. The read finishes 1 residue shy of the CDR3 end, and the germline J gene is used to complete it. The rearrangement joins TRBV13-1 to TRBJ1-1; no reliable D call. The V end was cut by 1 base, the J end by 0 bases, with 7 bases between. The germline gives CDR1 NSHNY, CDR2 SYGAGN. This CDR3 is 14 amino acids long. The covered CDR3 bases are TGTGCCAGCAGTGATCCAAATGCAAACACAGAAGTCTTC. It yields the protein CASSDPNANTEVF. The CDR3 as a whole reads CASSDPNANTEVFF.

Of note for this clone: The genes are named according to mouse. The read ends 1 residue shy of where the CDR3 ends; the end is completed using the germline J gene. The chain has TRBV1 and TRBJ2-1; D call uncertain. The CDR3 spans 14 residues. CDR1 is NSQYPW and CDR2 is LRSPGD in the germline V gene (reference sequence). Trimming removed 3 bases at V and 1 base at J, with 7 bases between. The CDR3 loop is CTCSAPQNYAEQFF. The sequenced part of the CDR3 DNA is TGCACCTGCAGTGCCCCACAAAACTATGCTGAGCAGTTC.

On this clone itself: Gene labels here are mouse ones. Coverage ceases 1 residue before the CDR3 finishes, and the germline J gene fills in the end. V and J are TRBV15 and TRBJ2-7, with D tentatively TRBD1 (6 bases). The germline V gene encodes CDR1 SGHND and CDR2 FRSKSL. V was pared by 11 bases and J by 4 bases, with 24 bases between. The length of the CDR3 is 15 residues. Partial CDR3 DNA: TGTGCCCCAGTCCCCCCCGGACAGAAAAAATATGAACAGTAC. Protein: CAPVPPGQKKYEQY. Given in full, the CDR3 is CAPVPPGQKKYEQYF.

A note on this clone: Gene names follow the mouse nomenclature. The CDR3 end is not reached by the read, which stops 1 residue before it; the germline J gene fills it in. The rearrangement links TRBV13-3 to TRBJ1-4, with D possibly matching TRBD1 (5 bases). Germline CDR1 reads NNHDY; CDR2 reads SYVADS. Trimming removed 0 bases from V and 7 bases from J, with 7 bases in between. This CDR3 comprises 13 residues. The DNA read from the CDR3 is TGTGCCAGCAGTGATGAAGGGGTCGAAAGATTATTT. Translated, it gives CASSDEGVERLF. In full, the CDR3 is CASSDEGVERLFF.

This clone came up a few times. Gene names are the mouse ones. The part of the CDR3 DNA that was read is TGTGCCAGCAGTCTGTGGGACAGGGGGCGATTTTCCGACTACACC. Its translation: CASSLWDRGRFSDYT. The full CDR3 sequence reads CASSLWDRGRFSDYTF. The chain recombines TRBV26 with TRBJ1-2; 12 nucleotides agree with TRBD1. Read data end 1 residue before the CDR3 end; the end is taken from the germline J gene. The V gene's germline CDR1 is KGHPV and CDR2 FQNQEV (reference sequence). The CDR3 consists of 16 residues. V trimming: 1 base; J trimming: 5 bases; junction bases outside the gene matches: 5.

This clone is categorized as medium-sized. Germline and genes here are mouse. Sequencing ends 1 residue short of the CDR3 end; the germline J gene provides the rest. The chain has TRBV1 and TRBJ2-2; D call uncertain. Germline V gene lookup returns CDR1 NSQYPW and CDR2 LRSPGD (reference sequence). CDR3 length: 15 residues. The V end lost 0 bases, the J end lost 2 bases, and 7 bases lay between the germline ends. CDR3 DNA, as far as it was read: TGCACCTGCAGTGCAGATCGCGGGAACACCGGGCAGCTCTAC. It yields the protein CTCSADRGNTGQLY. The full-length CDR3 reads as CTCSADRGNTGQLYF.

This clone is deemed medium-sized. Each gene name is a mouse one. The DNA ends 1 residue before the CDR3 does, and the rest of the CDR3 is filled in from the germline J gene. This chain joins TRBV13-1 and TRBJ2-3; the D gene could be TRBD1 or TRBD2 (6 bases each). Germline lookup yields CDR1 NSHNY and CDR2 SYGAGN. The CDR3 loop spans 15 amino acids. Trimming cost V 0 bases and J 4 bases, with 12 bases left between them. CDR3 bases read: TGTGCCAGCAGTGATGGGTTTGGGGGCACAGAAACGCTGTAT. It encodes CASSDGFGGTETLY. The whole CDR3 sequence is CASSDGFGGTETLYF.

Comment on this clone: Genes and germline come from the mouse. The CDR3 end falls 1 residue outside the read, so it is completed with the germline J gene. The same CDR3 can be traced to other DNA sequences in this sample. The rearrangement joins TRBV16 to TRBJ2-5; a weak D match, TRBD2 (6 bases). This CDR3 has 14 residues. CDR1 is SGHSA and CDR2 is FRNQAP in the germline V gene. The V gene lost 0 bases and the J gene lost 3 bases, with 7 bases spanning the gap. CDR3: CASSLDWGQDTQYF. The part of the CDR3 DNA that was read is TGTGCAAGCAGCTTAGACTGGGGACAAGACACCCAGTAC.

Details on this clone: Gene names refer to mouse genes. The read ends 1 residue early relative to the CDR3; the germline J gene fills the gap. V and J are TRBV29 and TRBJ1-2; 7 positions match TRBD1. Germline V gene data show CDR1 as MSHET and CDR2 as SYDVDS. V lost 2 bases to trimming and J lost 3 bases; unmatched junction nucleotides: 0. The CDR3 contains 13 residues. The CDR3: CASSLQGDSDYTF. The sequenced part of the CDR3 DNA is TGTGCTAGCAGTTTACAGGGGGACTCCGACTACACC.

In the case of this clone: Genes and germline are mouse. The CDR3 end lies 1 residue beyond the end of the read and is filled in from the germline J gene. The chain links TRBV26 to TRBJ1-1; a weak D match, TRBD1 (6 bases). V was clipped by 7 bases and J by 3 bases, with 18 bases between them. CDR1 and CDR2 (germline): KGHPV, FQNQEV (reference sequence). The CDR3 extends over 15 amino acids. The sequenced part of the CDR3 DNA is TGTGCCAGCACTGTCAGGACAGCCTCAGACACAGAAGTCTTC. It codes for CASTVRTASDTEVF. In full, the CDR3 is CASTVRTASDTEVFF.